This TCR beta chain comes out of a study of blood T cell repertoires in COVID-19. Overall study: Sources were T cells, B-cell-depleted T cells, or PBMCs; the material itself was cDNA or gDNA.

For this clone: This sample also contains other DNA sequences that code for the same CDR3.

Sequencing used immunoSEQ multiplex PCR; TCRdb keeps in-frame clones, though not all of them. Here the sample spans around 200,000 clones, 89% being singletons. Sequenced input: PBMCs or T cells enriched from blood (not recorded which). The sequence was obtained from a woman between 40 and 50 years old with acute COVID-19.

The CDR3 DNA is TGTGCCAGCTCCCGACTAGCGGGGGGCACAGATACGCAGTATTTT. Protein product: CASSRLAGGTDTQYF. V and J are TRBV18 and TRBJ2-3; 12 bases fit TRBD2. The ends lost 6 bases at V and 1 base at J; junction bases unmatched: 2. The CDR3 contains 15 residues. Germline assignment: CDR1 KGHSH and CDR2 LQKENI.